The clone carrying this TCR beta chain was detected ten times or more. Its antigen is not identified. This entry is derived from a study of identical twins. Study outcomes and limitations: Within twin pairs, the out-of-frame alpha sequences they shared showed excess low generation probability. Conclusions were based on cross-sectional statistical analysis, without following the same donors. Beta out-of-frame twin sharing showed a weaker excess.

Template switching, a step in the protocol, added a universal primer site, and cDNA carried unique molecular identifiers. TCRdb independently ran MiXCR on the 5' RACE reads; one entry per CDR3 protein. The sample yields 690,000 or so distinct CDR3 sequences, roughly 6.2% seen once. The source of this sequence is a man younger than 30 in good health. Sequenced: naive T cells sorted from blood.

CDR3 bases: TGTGCCAGCAGCCGAACGGGACTAGCGGGCCCCAATGAGCAGTTCTTC. Amino acids: CASSRTGLAGPNEQFF. V is TRBV12-3 or TRBV12-4 and J is TRBJ2-1; 12 bases align to TRBD2. The CDR3 length is 16 residues. The J segment lost 6 bases and the V segment lost 6 bases, leaving 9 bases of the junction unmatched.